This T cell receptor beta chain was recovered during a study of T cells in narcolepsy (dated by TCRdb to the late 2010s). In the study overall: Healthy control donors were enrolled in the study alongside patients who had narcolepsy type 1 or type 2 (NT1, NT2). Autoreactive T cells targeting hypocretin neuron self-antigens (hypocretin, TRIB2) were sought in narcolepsy patients, and TCR Vbeta sequencing was used to track clonotypes in blood and CSF. Overall results and qualifications from the work: Numbers of sequenced blood memory CD4+ clonotypes were comparable, with averages of some 40,000 in patients and fewer than 35,000 in controls. Certain blood memory CD4+ repertoires from patients and controls had no sequences that matched autoreactive T cell clones. In plots comparing CSF and blood CD4+ T cell clonotypes from the same patient, HCRT-specific and TRIB2-specific autoreactive clonotypes were highlighted. Autoreactive clonotypes were reported to be detected serially in the blood of the same patients and of different patients, but not in the blood of healthy controls.

From cysteine to phenylalanine, the CDR3 is 14 amino acids long. Only the CDR3 part of the read is kept: 42 bases, read in frame from the first base. The CDR1 and CDR2 encoded by the germline V gene are SGHRS and YFSETQ. V is clipped by 0 bases and J by 2 bases, and the sequence between their germline boundaries is 5 bases long. For TCR Vbeta sequencing, memory CD4+ T cells were sorted ex vivo from the peripheral blood of narcolepsy patients and healthy controls. About this clone: Its antigen is not yet known. One base away there is no much larger clone; base qualities are not given.

Libraries were built with the immunoSEQ multiplex PCR assay. In its TCRdb copy, this immuneACCESS table keeps in-frame sequences only and misses some clones. Where compared with another copy, unresolved V genes explain less than half of these, and the others have no known cause. Within this sample are about 34,000 clones, with more than 75% of them counted one time only. The ten largest clones represent 2.5% of the sample. The source of this sequence is a human donor with narcolepsy. Recombination linked TRBV5-1 to TRBJ1-4, with no D gene named confidently. Specimen: CD45RA- memory CD4+ T cells from PBMCs. This specimen's cell subset or site label, per the study, means: memory T cells sorted ex vivo from peripheral blood. The DNA sequence is TGCGCCAGCAGCTTGGCGGGGACTAATGAAAAACTGTTTTTT. This translates into CASSLAGTNEKLFF.